The 10 T cell receptor beta chains presented below share a single source sample, sequenced in a study of blood T cell repertoires in COVID-19. Method: immunoSEQ multiplex PCR; TCRdb's copy keeps in-frame clones and lacks some. The data show 50,000 or so clones, approximately 88% seen once. Sequencing was carried out using peripheral blood. Receptors originate from a man in his 70s with acute or convalescent COVID-19.

The rearrangement joins TRBV27 to TRBJ2-7; 8 bases are a match to TRBD2. This CDR3 spans 15 amino acids. The V gene end was trimmed by 7 bases and the J gene end by 4 bases; junction bases not matched to a gene: 12. In germline, CDR1 is MNHEY, CDR2 SMNVEV (reference sequence). DNA for the CDR3: TGTGCCAGCACCCCTAGAAGCGGGAGACTTTACGAGCAGTACTTC. It yields the protein CASTPRSGRLYEQYF.

This clone showed up just a few times. The rearrangement links TRBV10-2 to TRBJ2-7; 9 bases are shared with TRBD2. The V gene end was trimmed by 6 bases and the J gene end by 2 bases; junction bases not matched to a gene: 5. The germline V gene has CDR1 WSHSY and CDR2 SAAADI. The CDR3 is made up of 14 amino acids. The CDR3 sequence is CASSPGTSTYEQYF. CDR3 nucleotide sequence: TGCGCCAGCAGCCCCGGGACTAGCACCTACGAGCAGTACTTC.

The gene calls are TRBV20-1 and TRBJ2-1; TRBD2 agrees at 12 bases. The germline CDR1 and CDR2 sequences are DFQATT and SNEGSKA (reference sequence). Trimming at V came to 3 bases and at J to 9 bases, leaving 6 bases not matched to a gene. The CDR3 length is 14 residues. The CDR3 region has the DNA TGCAGTGCTAGTTGGCTAGCGGGGGGGAGTGAGCAGTTCTTC. Translation gives CSASWLAGGSEQFF.

The V and J genes are TRBV12-5 and TRBJ1-1; no firm D call. CDR1 is LGHNT and CDR2 is FRNRAP in the germline V gene. The CDR3 contains 13 residues. V lost 8 bases and J 1 base, leaving 11 bases between the germline ends. In DNA form, the CDR3 reads TGTGCTAGTTTACCCGACTCGAACACTGAAGCTTTCTTT. Translating gives CASLPDSNTEAFF. The full variable domain, in which reference TRBV12-5 and TRBJ1-1 provide the parts outside the CDR3, is DARVTQTPRHKVTEMGQEVTMRCQPILGHNTVFWYRQTMMQGLELLAYFRNRAPLDDSGMPKDRFSAEMPDATLATLKIQPSEPRDSAVYFCASLPDSNTEAFFGQGTRLTVV.

This clone was counted once. CDR3 sequence: CASSRVYGTGSLTEAFF. Written as DNA, the CDR3 is TGTGCCAGCAGTCGTGTCTATGGGACAGGCAGTTTGACTGAAGCTTTCTTT. V usage is TRBV5-6 and J usage is TRBJ1-1, with 8 bases that match TRBD1. The CDR3 has 17 residues. V lost 5 bases to trimming and J lost 5 bases; unmatched junction nucleotides: 17. The germline V gene encodes CDR1 SGHDT and CDR2 YYEEEE.

The genes are TRBV9 and TRBJ1-2, with TRBD1 matching over 8 bases. CDR3 length: 13 amino acids. The V segment lost 4 bases and the J segment 7 bases; nucleotides outside the gene matches: 6. Germline CDR1 SGDLS, CDR2 YYNGEE. The CDR3 region has the DNA TGTGCCAGCAGCACACAACAGGGGGTTGGCTACACCTTC. Its protein product is CASSTQQGVGYTF. Full variable domain (remainder filled in from reference TRBV9 and TRBJ1-2): DSGVTQTPKHLITATGQRVTLRCSPRSGDLSVYWYQQSLDQGLQFLIQYYNGEERAKGNILERFSAQQFPDLHSELNLSSLELGDSALYFCASSTQQGVGYTFGSGTRLTVV.

This chain uses TRBV5-1 with TRBJ1-4; 11 bases line up with TRBD1. The germline V gene has CDR1 SGHRS and CDR2 YFSETQ. This CDR3 has 15 residues. With V trimmed by 6 bases and J by 5 bases, 6 bases remained unmatched. CDR3: CASTAGDRGNEKLFF. As DNA, the CDR3 is TGCGCCAGCACCGCCGGGGACAGGGGGAATGAAAAACTGTTTTTT.

The chain has TRBV5-1 and TRBJ2-1; tentatively, D is TRBD2 (6 bases). Trimming took 3 bases from V and 3 from J, leaving 10 bases between them. The CDR3 loop spans 14 amino acids. Germline V gene lookup returns CDR1 SGHRS and CDR2 YFSETQ. CDR3 coding DNA: TGCGCCAGCAGCTCGGCGGGGTTCTACAATGAGCAGTTCTTC. Its translation: CASSSAGFYNEQFF.

This chain links TRBV3-1 (or the pseudogene TRBV3-2) with TRBJ2-7; 7 bases are shared with TRBD1. This CDR3 region has 14 residues. J was trimmed by 0 bases and V by 4 bases; bases with no gene match: 3. CDR1 is LGHDT and CDR2 is YNNKEL in the germline V gene (reference sequence). The CDR3 reads CASSPDRSSYEQYF. The CDR3 DNA follows: TGTGCCAGCAGCCCGGACAGGAGCTCCTACGAGCAGTACTTC.

In its sample, this clone was seen a few times. This chain joins TRBV10-1 and TRBJ2-1; 10 bases match TRBD2. CDR1 is WNHNN, CDR2 SYGVQD, per germline (reference sequence). Trimming cost V 5 bases and J 5 bases; bases outside gene matches: 9. The CDR3 is 16 residues long. The CDR3 DNA reads as TGCGCCAGCAGTCCGAGGGGACTAGCGCCGAACAATGAGCAGTTCTTC. This encodes CASSPRGLAPNNEQFF.